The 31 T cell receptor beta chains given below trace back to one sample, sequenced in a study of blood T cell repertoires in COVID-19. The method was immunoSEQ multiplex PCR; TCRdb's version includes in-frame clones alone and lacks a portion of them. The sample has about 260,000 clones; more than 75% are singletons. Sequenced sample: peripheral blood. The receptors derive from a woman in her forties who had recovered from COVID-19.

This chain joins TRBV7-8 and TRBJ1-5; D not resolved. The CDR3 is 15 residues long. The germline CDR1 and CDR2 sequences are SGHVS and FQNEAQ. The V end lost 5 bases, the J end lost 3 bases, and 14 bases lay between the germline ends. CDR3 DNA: TGTGCCAGCAGCCCGCCTGGCGGGAACAATCAGCCCCAGCATTTT. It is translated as CASSPPGGNNQPQHF.

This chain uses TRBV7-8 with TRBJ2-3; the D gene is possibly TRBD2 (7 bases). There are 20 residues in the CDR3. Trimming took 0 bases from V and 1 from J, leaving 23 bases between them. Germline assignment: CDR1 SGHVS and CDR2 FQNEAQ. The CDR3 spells CASSLAYQGGGRSRTDTQYF. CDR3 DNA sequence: TGTGCCAGCAGCTTAGCGTATCAAGGGGGGGGCAGGAGCCGCACAGATACGCAGTATTTT.

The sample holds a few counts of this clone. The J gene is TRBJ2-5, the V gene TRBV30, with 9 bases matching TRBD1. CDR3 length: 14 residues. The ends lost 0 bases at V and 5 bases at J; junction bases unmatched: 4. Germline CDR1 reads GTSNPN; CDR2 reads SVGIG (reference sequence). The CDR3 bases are TGTGCCTGGAGTGTACAGGGGGCAGGGGAGACCCAGTACTTC. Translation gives CAWSVQGAGETQYF.

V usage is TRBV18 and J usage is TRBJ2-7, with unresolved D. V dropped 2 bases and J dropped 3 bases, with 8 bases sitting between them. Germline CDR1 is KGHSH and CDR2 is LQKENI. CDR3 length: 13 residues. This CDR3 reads CASSPGPDYEQYF. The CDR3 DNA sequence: TGTGCCAGCTCACCAGGGCCGGACTACGAGCAGTACTTC. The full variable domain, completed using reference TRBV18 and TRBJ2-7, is NAGVMQNPRHLVRRRGQEARLRCSPMKGHSHVYWYRQLPEEGLKFMVYLQKENIIDESGMPKERFSAEFPKEGPSILRIQQVVRGDSAAYFCASSPGPDYEQYFGPGTRLTVT.

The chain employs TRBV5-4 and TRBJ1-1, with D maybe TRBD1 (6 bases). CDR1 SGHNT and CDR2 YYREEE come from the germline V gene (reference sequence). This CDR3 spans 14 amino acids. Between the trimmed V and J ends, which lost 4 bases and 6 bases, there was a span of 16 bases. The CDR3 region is CASSLQGDSPEAFF. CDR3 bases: TGTGCCAGCAGCCTACAGGGTGACTCCCCTGAAGCTTTCTTT. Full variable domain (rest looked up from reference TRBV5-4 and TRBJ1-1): ETGVTQSPTHLIKTRGQQVTLRCSSQSGHNTVSWYQQALGQGPQFIFQYYREEENGRGNFPPRFSGLQFPNYSSELNVNALELDDSALYLCASSLQGDSPEAFFGQGTRLTVV.

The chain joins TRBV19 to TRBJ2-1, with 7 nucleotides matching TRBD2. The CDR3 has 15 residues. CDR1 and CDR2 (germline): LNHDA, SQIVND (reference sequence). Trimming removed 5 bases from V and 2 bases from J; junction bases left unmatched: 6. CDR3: CASSSTRGAYNEQFF. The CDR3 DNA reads TGTGCCAGTAGTTCCACTCGGGGGGCCTACAATGAGCAGTTCTTC.

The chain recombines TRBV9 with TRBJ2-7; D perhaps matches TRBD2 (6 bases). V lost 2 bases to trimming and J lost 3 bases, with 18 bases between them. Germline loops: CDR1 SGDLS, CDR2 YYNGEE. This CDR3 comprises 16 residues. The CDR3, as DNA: TGTGCCAGCAGCGTTGGGGGGACGACTAACCACTACGAGCAGTACTTC. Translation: CASSVGGTTNHYEQYF.

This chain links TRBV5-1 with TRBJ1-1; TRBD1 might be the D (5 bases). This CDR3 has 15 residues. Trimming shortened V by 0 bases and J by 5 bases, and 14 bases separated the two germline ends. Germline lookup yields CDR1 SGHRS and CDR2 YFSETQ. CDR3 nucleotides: TGCGCCAGCAGCTTGGGAGGGGATGGAGGGACTGAAGCTTTCTTT. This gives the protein CASSLGGDGGTEAFF.

The CDR3 loop is CASSLAPGGYTEAFF. The CDR3 coding sequence is TGTGCCAGCAGCTTAGCTCCGGGAGGGTACACTGAAGCTTTCTTT. The rearrangement links TRBV13 to TRBJ1-1, with D unresolved. This CDR3 region has 15 residues. Trimming pared 1 base from V and 3 bases from J, leaving 12 bases between. CDR1 PRHDT and CDR2 FYEKMQ come from the germline V gene (reference sequence).

The CDR3 spells CASTTYNSPLHF. In DNA form, the CDR3 reads TGTGCCAGCACCACATATAATTCACCCCTCCACTTT. The chain has TRBV12-3 or TRBV12-4 and TRBJ1-6; unclear D gene. The CDR3 has 12 amino acids. V lost 7 bases, J lost 4 bases, and 5 bases lay in between.

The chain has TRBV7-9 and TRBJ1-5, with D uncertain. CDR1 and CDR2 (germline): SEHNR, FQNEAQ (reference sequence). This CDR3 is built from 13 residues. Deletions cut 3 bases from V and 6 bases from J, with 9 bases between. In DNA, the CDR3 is TGTGCCAGCAGCTTGTCCTCCGGTCAGCCCCAGCATTTT. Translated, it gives CASSLSSGQPQHF.

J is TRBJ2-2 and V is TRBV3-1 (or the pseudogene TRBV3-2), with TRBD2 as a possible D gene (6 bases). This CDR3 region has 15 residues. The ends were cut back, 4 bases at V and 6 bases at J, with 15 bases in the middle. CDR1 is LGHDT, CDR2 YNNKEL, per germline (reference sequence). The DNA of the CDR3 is TGTGCCAGCAGCCTGACTAGGATAAACCCCGGGGAGCTGTTTTTT. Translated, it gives CASSLTRINPGELFF.

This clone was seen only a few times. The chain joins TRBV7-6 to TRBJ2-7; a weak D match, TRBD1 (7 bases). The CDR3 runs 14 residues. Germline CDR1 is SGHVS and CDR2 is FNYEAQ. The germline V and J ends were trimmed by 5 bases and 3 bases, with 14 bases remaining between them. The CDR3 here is CASSPTRGVYEQYF. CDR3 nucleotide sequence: TGTGCCAGCAGCCCGACCAGGGGGGTCTACGAGCAGTACTTC.

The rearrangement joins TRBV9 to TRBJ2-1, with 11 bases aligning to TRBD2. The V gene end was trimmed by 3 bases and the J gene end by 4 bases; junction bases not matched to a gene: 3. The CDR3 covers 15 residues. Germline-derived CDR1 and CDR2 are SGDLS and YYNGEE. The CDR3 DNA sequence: TGTGCCAGCAGCGCTCGACTAGCGGGGTACAATGAGCAGTTCTTC. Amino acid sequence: CASSARLAGYNEQFF. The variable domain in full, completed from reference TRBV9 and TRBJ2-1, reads DSGVTQTPKHLITATGQRVTLRCSPRSGDLSVYWYQQSLDQGLQFLIQYYNGEERAKGNILERFSAQQFPDLHSELNLSSLELGDSALYFCASSARLAGYNEQFFGPGTRLTVL.

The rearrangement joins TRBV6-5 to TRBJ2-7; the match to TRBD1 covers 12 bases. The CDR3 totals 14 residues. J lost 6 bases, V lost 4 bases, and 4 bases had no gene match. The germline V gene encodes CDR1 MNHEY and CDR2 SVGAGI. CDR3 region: CASSWGQGAVEQYF. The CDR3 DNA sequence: TGTGCCAGCAGTTGGGGACAGGGGGCTGTCGAGCAGTACTTC.

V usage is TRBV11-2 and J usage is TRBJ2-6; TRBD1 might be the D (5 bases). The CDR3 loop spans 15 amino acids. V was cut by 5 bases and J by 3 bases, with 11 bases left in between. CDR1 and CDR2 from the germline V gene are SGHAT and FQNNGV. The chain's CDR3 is CASSLGALGANVLTF. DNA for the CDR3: TGTGCCAGCAGCCTAGGGGCGCTTGGGGCCAACGTCCTGACTTTC.

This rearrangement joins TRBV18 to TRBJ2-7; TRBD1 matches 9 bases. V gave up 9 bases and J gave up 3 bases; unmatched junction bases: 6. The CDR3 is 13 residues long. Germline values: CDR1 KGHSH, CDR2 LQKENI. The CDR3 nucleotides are TGTGCCAGTGACAGGGGGGATTTCTACGAGCAGTACTTC. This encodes CASDRGDFYEQYF.

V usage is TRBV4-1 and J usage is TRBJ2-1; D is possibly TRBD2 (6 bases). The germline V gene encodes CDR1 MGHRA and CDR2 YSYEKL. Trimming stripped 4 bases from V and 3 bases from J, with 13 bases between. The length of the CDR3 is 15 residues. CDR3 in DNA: TGCGCCAGCAGCCCCCAGCCGGGGGACTACAATGAGCAGTTCTTC. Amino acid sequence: CASSPQPGDYNEQFF.

As DNA, the CDR3 is TGTGCCAGCAGTTTAGGGACAGGGGAAGAGACCCAGTACTTC. Its protein product is CASSLGTGEETQYF. The chain couples TRBV27 to TRBJ2-5; 10 positions match TRBD1. The CDR3 loop spans 14 amino acids. J was trimmed by 3 bases and V by 2 bases; bases with no gene match: 0. Germline lookup yields CDR1 MNHEY and CDR2 SMNVEV (reference sequence).

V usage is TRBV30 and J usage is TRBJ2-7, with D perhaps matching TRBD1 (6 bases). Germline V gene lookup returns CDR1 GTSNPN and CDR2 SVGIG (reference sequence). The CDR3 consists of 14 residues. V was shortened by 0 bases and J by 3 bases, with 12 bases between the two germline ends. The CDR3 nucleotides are TGTGCCTGGAGTGTAGGGGCAGGGGACTACGAGCAGTACTTC. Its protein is CAWSVGAGDYEQYF.

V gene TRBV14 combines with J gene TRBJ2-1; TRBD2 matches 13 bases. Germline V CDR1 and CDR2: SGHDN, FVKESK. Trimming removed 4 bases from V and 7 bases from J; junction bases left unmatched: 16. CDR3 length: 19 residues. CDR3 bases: TGTGCCAGCAGCCCCTACTACATTGGACTAGCGGGGGCGTTAAATGAGCAGTTCTTC. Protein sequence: CASSPYYIGLAGALNEQFF.

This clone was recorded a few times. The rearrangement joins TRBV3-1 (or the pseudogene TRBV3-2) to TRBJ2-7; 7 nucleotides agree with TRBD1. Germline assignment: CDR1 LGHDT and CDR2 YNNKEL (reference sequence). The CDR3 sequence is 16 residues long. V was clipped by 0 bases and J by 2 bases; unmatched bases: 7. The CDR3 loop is CASSQDARTGPYEQYF. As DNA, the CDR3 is TGTGCCAGCAGCCAAGATGCCAGGACAGGCCCCTACGAGCAGTACTTC.

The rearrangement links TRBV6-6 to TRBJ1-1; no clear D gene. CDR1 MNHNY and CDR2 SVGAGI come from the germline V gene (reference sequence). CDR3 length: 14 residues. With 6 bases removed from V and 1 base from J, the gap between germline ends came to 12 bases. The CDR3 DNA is TGTGCCAGCAGCCCCCGGGGAAGGAACACTGAAGCTTTCTTT. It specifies CASSPRGRNTEAFF.

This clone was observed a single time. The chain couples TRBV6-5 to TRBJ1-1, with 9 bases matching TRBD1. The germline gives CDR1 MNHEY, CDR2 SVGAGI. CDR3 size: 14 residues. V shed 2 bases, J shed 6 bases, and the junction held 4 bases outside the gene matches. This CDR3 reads CASSYDRGKAEAFF. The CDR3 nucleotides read TGTGCCAGCAGTTACGACAGGGGGAAGGCTGAAGCTTTCTTT.

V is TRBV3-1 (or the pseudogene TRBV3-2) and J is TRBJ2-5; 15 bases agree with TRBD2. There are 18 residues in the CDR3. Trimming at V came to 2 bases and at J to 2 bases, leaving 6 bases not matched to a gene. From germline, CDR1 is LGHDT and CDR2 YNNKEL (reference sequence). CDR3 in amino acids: CASSQRRGTSGGQETQYF. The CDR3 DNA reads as TGTGCCAGCAGCCAACGAAGGGGGACTAGCGGGGGGCAAGAGACCCAGTACTTC.

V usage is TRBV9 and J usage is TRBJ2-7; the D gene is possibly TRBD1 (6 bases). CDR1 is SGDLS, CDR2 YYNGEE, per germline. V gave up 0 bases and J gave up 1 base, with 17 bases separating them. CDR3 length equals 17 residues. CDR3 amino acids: CASSVAGTPGQSYEQYF. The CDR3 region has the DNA TGTGCCAGCAGCGTAGCTGGGACCCCTGGACAGTCCTACGAGCAGTACTTC.

The CDR3 DNA follows: TGTGCCATCGGCTGGGGCCGCTCCTACGAGCAGTACTTC. It is translated as CAIGWGRSYEQYF. This chain uses TRBV10-3 with TRBJ2-7, with TRBD1 as a possible D gene (5 bases). Trimming removed 8 bases from V and 0 bases from J, with 11 bases in between. There are 13 residues in the CDR3. Germline CDR1 reads ENHRY; CDR2 reads SYGVKD.

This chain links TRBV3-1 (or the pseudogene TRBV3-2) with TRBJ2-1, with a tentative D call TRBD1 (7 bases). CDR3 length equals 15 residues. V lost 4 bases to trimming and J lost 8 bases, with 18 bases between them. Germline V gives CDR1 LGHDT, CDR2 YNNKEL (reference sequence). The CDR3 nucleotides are TGTGCCAGCAGCCCCAAGACAGGGAGGAGTGATGAGCAGTTCTTC. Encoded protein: CASSPKTGRSDEQFF.

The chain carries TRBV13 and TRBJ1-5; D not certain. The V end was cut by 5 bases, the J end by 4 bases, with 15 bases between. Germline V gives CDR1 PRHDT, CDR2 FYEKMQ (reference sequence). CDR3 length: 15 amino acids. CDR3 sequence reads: CASSAGRGRNQPQHF. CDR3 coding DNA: TGTGCCAGCAGCGCCGGGAGAGGGAGGAATCAGCCCCAGCATTTT.

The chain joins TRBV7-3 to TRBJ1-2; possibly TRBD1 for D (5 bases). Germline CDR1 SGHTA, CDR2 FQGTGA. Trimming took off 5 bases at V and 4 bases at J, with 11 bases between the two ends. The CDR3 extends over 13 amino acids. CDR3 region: CASSGAGFYGYTF. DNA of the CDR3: TGTGCCAGCAGCGGGGCGGGATTCTATGGCTACACCTTC.

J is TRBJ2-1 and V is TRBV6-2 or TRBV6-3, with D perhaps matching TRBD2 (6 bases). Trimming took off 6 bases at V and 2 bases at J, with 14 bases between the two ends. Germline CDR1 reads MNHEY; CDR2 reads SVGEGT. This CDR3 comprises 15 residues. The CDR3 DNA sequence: TGTGCCAGCAGCCAAGCGGGTGGGGCCTACAATGAGCAGTTCTTC. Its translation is CASSQAGGAYNEQFF.